These T cell receptor beta chains were read from a single sample in a study of T cell responses to AZD1222 COVID-19 vaccine. Sequencing was performed with immunoSEQ multiplex PCR; in TCRdb, only in-frame clones are kept and a portion is missing. Here the sample spans some 120,000 clones, 88% being singletons. The source was peripheral blood, collected on day 0 of AZD1222 vaccination. The origin of the receptors is an adult in good health. CDR3s include the opening cysteine and the closing phenylalanine or tryptophan. The D gene is left open where the match is weak. For some rows the clone size is stated as once, few or many, or as a class when expanded; others skip it.

J gene,clone size,V gene,D gene,CDR3 DNA,CDR3 protein
TRBJ1-6,-,TRBV18,-,TGTGCCAGCTCACCAACGGGGAATAATTCACCCCTCCACTTT,CASSPTGNNSPLHF
TRBJ1-2,-,TRBV7-9,-,TGTGCCAGCAGCGGGAGGCTCCCGCCAAGGGAAGCTAACTATGGCTACACCTTC,CASSGRLPPREANYGYTF
TRBJ2-2,-,TRBV27,TRBD2,TGTGCCAGCAGTGCACTAGCGGGGGGTGGGAACACCGGGGAGCTGTTTTTT,CASSALAGGGNTGELFF
TRBJ2-4,-,TRBV3-1/TRBV3-2,TRBD2,TGTGCCAGCAGCCAAGTAACTAGCGGGGGGGAAACCCTAGCCAAAAACATTCAGTACTTC,CASSQVTSGGETLAKNIQYF
TRBJ1-5,once,TRBV25-1,-,TGTGCCAGCAGTGGATCAACAGGTTACGGCAATCAGCCCCAGCATTTT,CASSGSTGYGNQPQHF
TRBJ2-7,-,TRBV6-2/TRBV6-3,-,TGTGCCAGCAGTAGATACGAGCAGTACTTC,CASSRYEQYF
TRBJ1-5,-,TRBV15,-,TGTGCCACCAGCAGAGCTGATAGGGCCCAGCATTTT,CATSRADRAQHF
TRBJ1-6,-,TRBV4-2,-,TGTGCCAGCAGCCAAGATGTTCAGGGCCGAGATAGCTCCTATAATTCACCCCTCCACTTT,CASSQDVQGRDSSYNSPLHF
TRBJ2-3,-,TRBV5-8,-,TGTGCCAGCAGCTTGATGGGAAGCACAGATACGCAGTATTTT,CASSLMGSTDTQYF
TRBJ2-3,once,TRBV4-1,-,TGCGCCAGCAGCCAAGATCCGGTCGGGACAGATACGCAGTATTTT,CASSQDPVGTDTQYF
TRBJ1-4,-,TRBV7-8,-,TGTGCCAGCAGCCCCCAGGTGGGGCGCGTTGAAAAACTGTTTTTT,CASSPQVGRVEKLFF
TRBJ1-1,-,TRBV7-2,-,TGTGCCAGCAGCTTAAGGCAGGGCACTGAAGCTTTCTTT,CASSLRQGTEAFF
TRBJ1-4,few,TRBV2,-,TGTGCCAGCATTTACAGTGCAACTAATGAAAAACTGTTTTTT,CASIYSATNEKLFF
TRBJ1-3,-,TRBV5-1,TRBD1,TGCGCCAGCAGCCTCCGAGGACAGGGTCAGAAAGGGGCTGGAAACACCATATATTTT,CASSLRGQGQKGAGNTIYF
TRBJ1-2,-,TRBV27,-,TGTGCCAGCAGTTTTTACCCCGGGCCGGTCTATGGCTACACCTTC,CASSFYPGPVYGYTF
TRBJ1-5,-,TRBV19,TRBD1,TGTGCCAGTAGTAGAACAGGGGTGATGGATAGCAATCAGCCCCAGCATTTT,CASSRTGVMDSNQPQHF
TRBJ1-1,once,TRBV15,-,TGTGCCACCAGCAGAGATCTCATGTGGAACACTGAAGCTTTCTTT,CATSRDLMWNTEAFF
TRBJ1-2,-,TRBV7-2,TRBD1,TGTGCCAGCAGCCTAACTCGACAGGGGACGTTTGGCTACACCTTC,CASSLTRQGTFGYTF
TRBJ1-3,-,TRBV6-2/TRBV6-3,TRBD1,TGTGCCAGCAGTCCCCGGGACAGAGTCGGAAACACCATATATTTT,CASSPRDRVGNTIYF
TRBJ2-3,-,TRBV4-3,TRBD2,TGCGCCAGCAGCCATCTAGCGGGGGCGTCTGATACGCAGTATTTT,CASSHLAGASDTQYF
TRBJ2-4,-,TRBV11-3,-,TGTGCCAGCAGCTTAGAAGGAGCCATTCAGTACTTC,CASSLEGAIQYF
TRBJ1-1,-,TRBV28,-,TGTGCCGCGAGGAAGAACACTGAAGCTTTCTTT,CAARKNTEAFF
TRBJ1-2,-,TRBV7-2,-,TGTGCCAGCAGCTTAGGTCTGGGTGGCAGCTACTATGGCTACACCTTC,CASSLGLGGSYYGYTF
TRBJ2-3,once,TRBV7-9,-,TGTGCCAGCAGCTCCCTCCAAGGCGACCTTAGCACAGATACGCAGTATTTT,CASSSLQGDLSTDTQYF
TRBJ1-2,-,TRBV9,-,TGTGCCAGCAGCGTAGCGGCCGGAGCTAACTATGGCTACACCTTC,CASSVAAGANYGYTF
TRBJ2-1,-,TRBV30,-,TGTGCCTGGAGTTCATACCTCCCCTCCTACAATGAGCAGTTCTTC,CAWSSYLPSYNEQFF
TRBJ1-1,-,TRBV7-8,-,TGTGCCAGCAGCTTTTATCAGGCGGGCACTGAAGCTTTCTTT,CASSFYQAGTEAFF
TRBJ1-4,-,TRBV6-5,-,TGTGCCAGCAGTTTTTCTGAAAAACTGTTTTTT,CASSFSEKLFF
TRBJ1-5,once,TRBV19,-,TGTGCCAGTAGTAGTGGAGATCAGCCCCAGCATTTT,CASSSGDQPQHF
TRBJ1-2,-,TRBV4-3,-,TGCGCCAGCAGCCAAGATCGGGGGAGGGGATCTTTCTATGGCTACACCTTC,CASSQDRGRGSFYGYTF
TRBJ2-4,-,TRBV4-1,-,TGCGCCAGCAGCCTCGGTACAGAAAGCATTCAGTACTTC,CASSLGTESIQYF
TRBJ2-1,-,TRBV7-9,TRBD1,TGTGCCAGCAGCTTAGCGTACACAGGGGCTAGCTCCTACAATGAGCAGTTCTTC,CASSLAYTGASSYNEQFF
TRBJ2-3,once,TRBV15,TRBD2,TGTGCCACCAGCAGAGATCGTAGCGGGAGGGTCACAGATACGCAGTATTTT,CATSRDRSGRVTDTQYF
TRBJ1-5,-,TRBV19,-,TGTGCCAGTAGTGGGTTCCGGGACGGCAATCAGCCCCAGCATTTT,CASSGFRDGNQPQHF
TRBJ1-3,-,TRBV25-1,-,TGTGCCAGCAGTGGGGCAGGCCCTGGAAACACCATATATTTT,CASSGAGPGNTIYF
TRBJ2-5,-,TRBV5-1,TRBD1,TGCGCCAGCACGGGGGGACAGGGGCGCCAAGAGACCCAGTACTTC,CASTGGQGRQETQYF